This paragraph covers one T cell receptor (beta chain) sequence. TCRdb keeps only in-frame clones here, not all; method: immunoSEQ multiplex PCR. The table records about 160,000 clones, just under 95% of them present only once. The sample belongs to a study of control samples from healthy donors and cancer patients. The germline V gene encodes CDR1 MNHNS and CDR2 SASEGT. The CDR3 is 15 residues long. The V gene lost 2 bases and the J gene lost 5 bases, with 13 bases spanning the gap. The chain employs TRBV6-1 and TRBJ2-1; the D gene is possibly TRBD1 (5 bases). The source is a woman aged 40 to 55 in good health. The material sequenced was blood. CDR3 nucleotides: TGTGCCAGCAGTGAATGGCAGGGTATGGACAATGAGCAGTTCTTC. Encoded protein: CASSEWQGMDNEQFF.